A selection of T cell receptor beta chains follows, all from one sample in a study of beta chain features in type 1 diabetes. This table comes from immunoSEQ multiplex PCR, and its TCRdb copy is limited to in-frame clones, with some not included. The sample holds about 370,000 clones; about 10% are singletons and the top ten take 0.55% to 0.75%. Sequencing used central memory CD4+ T cells from blood. The receptors were gathered from a man aged 25 to 45 with type 1 diabetes. CDR3s include the opening cysteine and the closing phenylalanine or tryptophan.

CASSHLGVRTNEQFF | TRBV6-5
CAIGSGGGLYNEQFF | TRBV10-3
CASGNPEQYF | TRBV28
CASSPSRRTVNNEQFF | TRBV27
CASSGGISYGYTF | TRBV10-1
CAIRREQGTDTQYF | TRBV10-3
CAAGDQYGYTF | TRBV6-5
CASKRGRGNTGELFF | TRBV2
CASSLGGTDNQPQHF | TRBV5-1
CASSWTGAVTEAFF | TRBV11-2
CASSPPNRENEKLFF | TRBV18
CASSLTAGGTYNEQFF | TRBV28
CASSQGDRGPTGELFF | TRBV4-2
CASSPLDRSNQPQHF | TRBV28
CASSPTGDTDTQYF | TRBV18
CASSNQRLANIQYF | TRBV6-5
CASSRDRTYQETQYF | TRBV7-2
CATERKQETQYF | TRBV28
CAIRKTGLSYEQYF | TRBV10-3
CASSDTGVLISGYTF | TRBV2
CASRRTSGAYEQYF | TRBV10-2
CASSFLLAAAYEQYF | TRBV27
CASSSGGNTIYF | TRBV27
CASSASGSRNEQFF | TRBV28
CASSQGGGNNEQFF | TRBV5-1
CASSGTGGLTDTQYF | TRBV6-1
CASSLIRGVTEAFF | TRBV7-2
CASSWRVGDFQETQYF | TRBV5-5
CASSLVGQGRHGYTF | TRBV28
CASSVSGQANGYTF | TRBV9
CASSQEPPDRGGTEAFF | TRBV4-3
CASTQEVGRETQYF | TRBV7-9
CASSESGTGGLWEQYF | TRBV25-1
CASSYAAGSYNEQFF | TRBV6-5
CSARREEQYF | TRBV20-1
CASRRDFGAGQPQHF | TRBV10-3
CASSPRHWGNQPQHF | TRBV7-2
CASSLDPPLGDRVETQYF | TRBV7-8
CSARKSEQYF | TRBV20-1
CASSGGPGQGAGNTIYF | TRBV5-4
CSVEGAASVETQYF | TRBV29-1
CASSYEGSETQYF | TRBV6-6
CASSLAYRKVTEAFF | TRBV7-9
CASSLRRENNEQFF | TRBV7-9
CASSPVVLAVNEQFF | TRBV18
CASSLAVSGANVLTF | TRBV28
CAGPYLANSYEQYF | TRBV11-2
CASRETGVSEQYF | TRBV25-1
CAISQSVDGDYGYTF | TRBV10-3
CASSRDRGEKLFF | TRBV7-9
CASSEASLKGMNTEAFF | TRBV2
CASSLGGPNEQYF | TRBV27
CASSFGGASTGELFF | TRBV27
CASSYNPAGQETQYF | TRBV6-5
CATSQAGVNEQFF | TRBV28